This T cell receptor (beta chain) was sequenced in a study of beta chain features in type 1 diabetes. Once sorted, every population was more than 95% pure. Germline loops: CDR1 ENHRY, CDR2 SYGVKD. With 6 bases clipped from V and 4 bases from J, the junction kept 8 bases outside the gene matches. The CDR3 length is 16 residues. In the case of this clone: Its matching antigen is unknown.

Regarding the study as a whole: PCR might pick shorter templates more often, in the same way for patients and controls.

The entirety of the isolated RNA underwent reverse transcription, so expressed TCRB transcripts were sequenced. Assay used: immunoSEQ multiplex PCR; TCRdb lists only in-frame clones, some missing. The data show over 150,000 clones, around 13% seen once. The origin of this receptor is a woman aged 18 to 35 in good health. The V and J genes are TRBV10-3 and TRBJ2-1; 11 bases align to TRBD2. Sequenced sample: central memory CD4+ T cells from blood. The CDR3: CAISQIAGGTYNEQFF. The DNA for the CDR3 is TGTGCCATCAGCCAAATAGCGGGAGGGACGTACAATGAGCAGTTCTTC.